The clone carrying this T cell receptor (beta chain) showed up just a few times. The protocol was immunoSEQ multiplex PCR, while the TCRdb copy is restricted to in-frame clones and leaves out a portion. The top ten hold 25% to 30% of the sample, which has 45,000 or so clones, roughly three fifths seen once. The data are from a study of cytotoxic CD8 clonotypes in ibrutinib-treated CLL. The TCR was taken from a human donor with chronic lymphocytic leukemia. The sample here was PBMCs, taken after 24 months of ibrutinib treatment.

CDR3 sequence: CASSLAQGPSSYNEQFF. CDR3 in DNA: TGTGCCAGCAGCTTAGCGCAGGGTCCCAGCTCCTACAATGAGCAGTTCTTC. The chain is built from TRBV7-8 and TRBJ2-1; TRBD1 is a possible D gene (5 bases). The germline V and J ends were trimmed by 0 bases and 0 bases, with 12 bases remaining between them. This CDR3 comprises 17 residues. Germline V gene lookup returns CDR1 SGHVS and CDR2 FQNEAQ.